Presented here are 29 T cell receptor beta chains from one specimen sequenced in a study of T cell repertoires in cytomegalovirus infection. For these TCRs, the target antigens are not known. TCRdb processed the reads anew with MiXCR; each CDR3 protein has one entry. The data contain 200,000 to 250,000 distinct CDR3 sequences, roughly two fifths of them singletons. The sample here was CD8+ T cells from cultured PBMCs, taken from culture after CMV antigen stimulation. The receptors were sampled from a human donor in good health (CMV status not recorded). Some clones in this sample may be carry-over from other donors' samples.

The chain carries TRBV7-6 and TRBJ2-1; tentative D call: TRBD2 (5 bases). V shed 1 base and J shed 9 bases, with 13 bases lying between them. From germline, CDR1 is SGHVS and CDR2 FNYEAQ. The CDR3 loop spans 14 amino acids. The CDR3 here is CASSLEGGRSEQFF. In DNA form, the CDR3 reads TGTGCCAGCAGCTTAGAAGGAGGCCGAAGTGAGCAGTTCTTC.

The V gene is TRBV12-3 or TRBV12-4, the J gene TRBJ1-2; no definite D call. This CDR3 contains 18 residues. V was clipped by 2 bases and J by 6 bases, with 25 bases between them. CDR3: CASSLSSRQHHRANGYTF. Here the CDR3 DNA reads TGTGCCAGCAGTTTATCAAGTCGGCAGCACCACAGAGCCAATGGCTACACCTTC.

The V gene is TRBV7-6, the J gene TRBJ2-5; the match to TRBD2 covers 11 bases. V lost 5 bases, J lost 2 bases, and 7 bases stayed unmatched. The germline V gene encodes CDR1 SGHVS and CDR2 FNYEAQ. CDR3 length: 16 residues. Here the CDR3 reads CASSQLRLAGQETQYF. The CDR3 region has the DNA TGTGCCAGCAGCCAACTTCGACTAGCGGGGCAAGAGACCCAGTACTTC.

The CDR3 nucleotides are TGCGCCAGCAGCTTGAGGGGGGAAGCCAACGTCCTGACTTTC. It yields the protein CASSLRGEANVLTF. J is TRBJ2-6 and V is TRBV5-1; D may be TRBD1 or TRBD2 (6 bases each). In germline, CDR1 is SGHRS, CDR2 YFSETQ. V lost 1 base and J 7 bases, leaving 9 bases between the germline ends. The CDR3 length is 14 residues.

This clonotype was detected ten times or more. The CDR3 bases are TGTGCCAGCAGCCGAGACAGGGGACAAGAGACCCAGTACTTC. The encoded protein is CASSRDRGQETQYF. V gene TRBV7-8 combines with J gene TRBJ2-5, with TRBD1 matching 8 bases. The CDR3 contains 14 residues. The J segment lost 2 bases and the V segment lost 5 bases, leaving 4 bases of the junction unmatched. CDR1 SGHVS and CDR2 FQNEAQ come from the germline V gene.

This clonotype was detected ten times or more. The rearrangement joins TRBV5-5 to TRBJ2-7; D possibly matches TRBD1 or TRBD2 (5 bases each). V gave up 6 bases and J gave up 2 bases, with 21 bases separating them. The germline CDR1 and CDR2 sequences are SGHKS and YYEKEE (reference sequence). CDR3 length: 16 residues. CDR3 region: CASTPRLLGETYEQYF. The DNA for the CDR3 is TGTGCCAGCACCCCTCGGTTGCTGGGGGAAACCTACGAGCAGTACTTC.

This clonotype was seen a handful of times. The genes are TRBV27 and TRBJ2-1, with 15 bases identical to TRBD2. The CDR3 loop spans 19 amino acids. V lost 5 bases and J lost 1; bases outside the gene matches: 9. The V gene's germline CDR1 is MNHEY and CDR2 SMNVEV (reference sequence). This CDR3 is CASSLGLAGGMRSYNEQFF. The CDR3 nucleotides are TGTGCCAGCAGTCTCGGACTAGCGGGAGGGATGAGGTCCTACAATGAGCAGTTCTTC.

This clonotype was observed many times. V is TRBV7-8 and J is TRBJ2-1, with 9 bases matching TRBD2. J was trimmed by 8 bases and V by 7 bases; bases with no gene match: 6. This CDR3 has 13 amino acids. Germline values: CDR1 SGHVS, CDR2 FQNEAQ. CDR3 protein: CASKASGNYEQFF. The CDR3 region has the DNA TGTGCCAGCAAGGCTAGCGGGAATTATGAGCAGTTCTTC.

This clonotype was counted a few times. Compared with germline, one end of the junction differs, possibly owing to a read error. The chain combines TRBV24-1 with TRBJ1-1; D is unresolved. Germline V gene lookup returns CDR1 KGHDR and CDR2 SFDVKD. The CDR3 has 12 amino acids. CDR3: CATSALGGEAFF. The CDR3 nucleotides are TGTGCCACCAGTGCTTTGGGAGGTGAAGCTTTCTTT.

The chain employs TRBV6-1 and TRBJ2-7; 7 bases fit TRBD1. The CDR3 runs to 14 residues. V trimming: 2 bases; J trimming: 2 bases; junction bases outside the gene matches: 3. Germline assignment: CDR1 MNHNS and CDR2 SASEGT. The CDR3: CASSESGQAYEQYF. The CDR3, as DNA: TGTGCCAGCAGTGAATCTGGACAGGCCTACGAGCAGTACTTC.

This clonotype was recorded a few times. The V gene is TRBV7-3, the J gene TRBJ2-3; 11 bases fit TRBD1. The V segment lost 5 bases and the J segment 5 bases; nucleotides outside the gene matches: 6. This CDR3 comprises 15 residues. Germline lookup yields CDR1 SGHTA and CDR2 FQGTGA. CDR3 amino acids: CASSPRTGGRDTQYF. The CDR3 DNA reads as TGTGCCAGCAGCCCTCGGACAGGGGGCAGAGATACGCAGTATTTT.

The chain recombines TRBV11-1 with TRBJ1-1; D call uncertain. Looked up from germline, CDR1 is SGHAT and CDR2 is FQDESV (reference sequence). V was trimmed by 2 bases and J by 2 bases, leaving 9 bases between them. CDR3 length: 14 residues. CDR3 region: CASSLYEGNTEAFF. As DNA, the CDR3 is TGTGCCAGCAGCTTATACGAGGGAAACACTGAAGCTTTCTTT.

This clonotype came up many times. The V and J genes are TRBV7-8 and TRBJ2-3, with TRBD2 matching 10 bases. The V segment lost 5 bases and the J segment 2 bases; nucleotides outside the gene matches: 10. Looked up from germline, CDR1 is SGHVS and CDR2 is FQNEAQ. This CDR3 contains 17 residues. This chain's CDR3 is CASSQYSGTSDTDTQYF. The CDR3, as DNA: TGTGCCAGCAGCCAATATTCCGGGACTAGCGACACAGATACGCAGTATTTT. The whole variable domain, filled in from reference TRBV7-8 and TRBJ2-3, reads GAGVSQSPRYKVAKRGQDVALRCDPISGHVSLFWYQQALGQGPEFLTYFQNEAQLDKSGLPSDRFFAERPEGSVSTLKIQRTQQEDSAVYLCASSQYSGTSDTDTQYFGPGTRLTVL.

DNA for the CDR3: TGTGCCAGCAGCGTAGGACTGAATGAAAAACTGTTTTTT. This codes for CASSVGLNEKLFF. This rearrangement joins TRBV9 to TRBJ1-4; D is uncertain. The CDR3 consists of 13 residues. The germline V and J ends were trimmed by 0 bases and 5 bases, with 5 bases remaining between them. Germline loops: CDR1 SGDLS, CDR2 YYNGEE.

This clonotype was seen a handful of times. CDR3 in amino acids: CASSSLARNIQYF. The CDR3 nucleotides read TGTGCCAGCAGCTCGCTAGCGAGAAACATTCAGTACTTC. V and J are TRBV11-2 and TRBJ2-4, with D tentatively TRBD2 (6 bases). Germline V CDR1 and CDR2: SGHAT, FQNNGV. V gave up 4 bases and J gave up 6 bases, with 10 bases separating them. The CDR3 loop spans 13 amino acids.

The J gene is TRBJ2-2, the V gene TRBV7-2; tentatively, D is TRBD1 (5 bases). Germline loops: CDR1 SGHTA, CDR2 FQGNSA. This CDR3 is built from 20 residues. Trimming cost V 4 bases and J 4 bases, with 28 bases left between them. The CDR3 DNA reads as TGTGCCAGCAGCTACCTGGGGCCCTATGTTATCAGGGAAGGCACCGGGGAGCTGTTTTTT. The encoded protein is CASSYLGPYVIREGTGELFF.

This clonotype was picked up a small number of times. The V call is TRBV7-3, the J call TRBJ1-1; D unclear. The CDR3 extends over 13 amino acids. V was shortened by 5 bases and J by 1 base, with 8 bases between the two germline ends. The germline V gene encodes CDR1 SGHTA and CDR2 FQGTGA. The CDR3 loop is CASSADQNTEAFF. The CDR3, as DNA: TGTGCCAGCAGCGCCGACCAGAACACTGAAGCTTTCTTT.

This clonotype was picked up a small number of times. The J gene is TRBJ1-5, the V gene TRBV6-6, with 11 bases matching TRBD1. The trim removed 2 bases at V and 2 bases at J, leaving 11 bases unmatched. Germline V gene lookup returns CDR1 MNHNY and CDR2 SVGAGI (reference sequence). This CDR3 has 19 residues. CDR3 coding DNA: TGTGCCAGCAGTTACCCCCCGGGACAGGGGGAAGGTGGCAATCAGCCCCAGCATTTT. Translation: CASSYPPGQGEGGNQPQHF.

This rearrangement joins TRBV7-3 to TRBJ1-1; no definite D call. Germline lookup yields CDR1 SGHTA and CDR2 FQGTGA. V was cut by 2 bases and J by 1 base, with 14 bases left in between. This CDR3 spans 16 amino acids. CDR3 bases: TGTGCCAGCAGCTTAGTCCGGTTCGAGGGGAACACTGAAGCTTTCTTT. It specifies CASSLVRFEGNTEAFF. Filled out from reference TRBV7-3 and TRBJ1-1, the complete variable domain reads GAGVSQTPSNKVTEKGKYVELRCDPISGHTALYWYRQSLGQGPEFLIYFQGTGAADDSGLPNDRFFAVRPEGSVSTLKIQRTERGDSAVYLCASSLVRFEGNTEAFFGQGTRLTVV.

A few counts support this clonotype. V is TRBV7-9 and J is TRBJ2-1; perhaps TRBD2 as D (6 bases). Germline CDR1 is SEHNR and CDR2 is FQNEAQ (reference sequence). V was cut by 1 base and J by 7 bases, with 14 bases left in between. The CDR3 length is 15 residues. The CDR3 loop is CASSLGSPGRNEQFF. The DNA of the CDR3 is TGTGCCAGCAGCTTAGGAAGTCCGGGGAGGAATGAGCAGTTCTTC.

This clonotype was picked up a small number of times. V gene TRBV27 combines with J gene TRBJ1-5; D is uncertain. Trimming stripped 2 bases from V and 7 bases from J, with 15 bases between. The CDR3 totals 15 residues. Germline values: CDR1 MNHEY, CDR2 SMNVEV (reference sequence). The chain's CDR3 is CASSLVPARGQPQHF. CDR3 nucleotides: TGTGCCAGCAGTTTAGTTCCGGCAAGAGGGCAGCCCCAGCATTTT.

This sequence joins TRBV7-9 and TRBJ1-4, with TRBD1 as a possible D gene (6 bases). CDR1 and CDR2 (germline): SEHNR, FQNEAQ (reference sequence). V lost 2 bases, J lost 0 bases, and 10 bases lay in between. CDR3 length: 16 residues. CDR3 region: CASSLLEGATNEKLFF. The CDR3 DNA reads TGTGCCAGCAGCTTACTGGAGGGGGCAACTAATGAAAAACTGTTTTTT.

Only a few counts were recorded for this clonotype. The chain links TRBV27 to TRBJ1-2; D gene ambiguous. V was clipped by 5 bases and J by 3 bases, with 16 bases between them. The CDR3 runs to 15 residues. Germline CDR1 is MNHEY and CDR2 is SMNVEV (reference sequence). For the CDR3, the DNA is TGTGCCAGCAGTCTCTCCGAAGGAGGAGACTATGGCTACACCTTC. Its protein is CASSLSEGGDYGYTF.

The rearrangement joins TRBV28 to TRBJ2-7; 8 nucleotides line up with TRBD1. The CDR3 contains 16 residues. J lost 0 bases, V lost 2 bases, and 6 bases had no gene match. Germline V CDR1 and CDR2: MDHEN, SYDVKM. The CDR3 loop is CASSLTGQVFSYEQYF. CDR3 nucleotide sequence: TGTGCCAGCAGTTTAACGGGACAGGTTTTCTCCTACGAGCAGTACTTC.

The genes are TRBV7-6 and TRBJ2-5; 11 positions agree with TRBD2. V lost 4 bases, J lost 3 bases, and 1 base stayed unmatched. CDR3 length: 14 residues. Germline CDR1 SGHVS, CDR2 FNYEAQ. The CDR3 DNA follows: TGTGCCAGCAGCTCTAGCGGGGGGAAAGAGACCCAGTACTTC. As protein: CASSSSGGKETQYF.

This clonotype was counted at least ten times. This chain connects TRBV7-6 to TRBJ2-3; D assignment may be TRBD1 or TRBD2 (5 bases each). Trimming removed 4 bases from V and 7 bases from J, with 15 bases in between. This CDR3 region has 14 residues. Germline V gene data show CDR1 as SGHVS and CDR2 as FNYEAQ. The DNA for the CDR3 is TGTGCCAGCAGCTCCTACTCTGGGGGTTATACGCAGTATTTT. Translating gives CASSSYSGGYTQYF. Supplemented by reference TRBV7-6 and TRBJ2-3, the full variable domain reads GAGVSQSPRYKVTKRGQDVALRCDPISGHVSLYWYRQALGQGPEFLTYFNYEAQQDKSGLPNDRFSAERPEGSISTLTIQRTEQRDSAMYRCASSSYSGGYTQYFGPGTRLTVL.

The sample holds a few counts of this clonotype. The CDR3 is CASSLARILRDLRDTQYF. The CDR3 DNA reads TGTGCCAGCAGTTTAGCGCGGATCCTCCGGGACCTAAGGGATACGCAGTATTTT. The genes are TRBV12-3 or TRBV12-4 and TRBJ2-3; the D gene could be TRBD1 or TRBD2 (5 bases each). This CDR3 is 18 amino acids long. V was pared by 0 bases and J by 6 bases, with 22 bases between.

The chain joins TRBV7-6 to TRBJ2-3; 8 bases agree with TRBD1. The CDR3 spans 12 residues. The junction had 8 bases not matched to a gene; V was cut back by 7 bases and J by 11 bases. CDR1 and CDR2 from the germline V gene are SGHVS and FNYEAQ. CDR3 sequence: CASTSYGQGQYF. For the CDR3, the DNA is TGTGCCAGCACCTCATACGGACAGGGGCAGTATTTT.

Only a few counts were recorded for this clonotype. The chain is built from TRBV9 and TRBJ2-1; 11 bases match TRBD2. V lost 0 bases to trimming and J lost 6 bases; unmatched junction nucleotides: 11. CDR3 length: 18 residues. Germline V gives CDR1 SGDLS, CDR2 YYNGEE. CDR3 residues: CASSVEWISGGAANEQFF. The CDR3 coding sequence is TGTGCCAGCAGCGTAGAGTGGATTAGCGGGGGGGCCGCCAATGAGCAGTTCTTC.